The present T cell receptor (beta chain) was sequenced within a study of CD8+ T cells in alopecia areata. Study-wide background: Female C3H/HeJ mice aged about 7-10 weeks received skin from approximately 6-13-month-old C3H/HeJ donors with spontaneous alopecia.

This clone is medium-sized within its sample. The germline and genes are mouse ones. The CDR3 end falls 3 residues outside the read, so it is completed with the germline J gene. After pooling, cutaneous lymph node cells were sorted with CD4, CD8alpha, NKG2D, NKG2ACE and other markers. There are 16 residues in the CDR3. V was pared by 3 bases and J by 6 bases, with 4 bases of the junction left unmatched. CDR1 is NSHNY and CDR2 is SYGAGN in the germline V gene. Investigators isolated RNA and reverse transcribed it into cDNA to act as the sequencing template. Clones were read by immunoSEQ multiplex PCR, and TCRdb kept only the in-frame ones, dropping some. This repertoire lists about 9,000 clones without singletons; approximately 18% sits in the top ten.

The sample was CD8+ T cells sorted from a lymph node. The clonotype was recovered from a C3H/HeJ mouse with alopecia areata. The strain's MHC haplotype is H2-k. The rearrangement uses TRBV13-1 and TRBJ1-6, with TRBD1 matching over 12 bases. TRBJ1-6 is known as an ORF, though its function is uncertain. The CDR3 DNA, read in part, is TGTGCCAGCAGTGGCCGGGACAGGGGGCCTAATTCGCCC. Translation: CASSGRDRGPNSP. The full-length CDR3 reads as CASSGRDRGPNSPLYF.